This TCR beta chain is from a study of blood T cell repertoires in COVID-19. For the study at large: Acute and convalescent COVID-19 specimens originated in the United States, Italy and Spain. The analysed material was cDNA or gDNA that came from T cells, B-cell-depleted T cells, or PBMCs.

CDR3 length: 15 residues. As originally analysed: Nucleated cell counts were estimated from reference gene primer amplification. Generated by immunoSEQ multiplex PCR, the TCRdb table keeps only in-frame clones and is missing some. The D gene and trimming were derived from the DNA, and the V and J assignments and clone size from that table. The repertoire includes about 130,000 clones, 85% of them detected once, and 20% to 30% sits in the top ten. The TCR sequence derives from a woman older than 75 with acute or convalescent COVID-19. The sample comprised peripheral blood. V usage is TRBV21-1 and J usage is TRBJ1-1; TRBD1 is the table's D call, not checked against the DNA. TRBV21-1 is a listed pseudogene. In DNA, the CDR3 is TGTGCCAGCAGCAAAGCAGTCAGGTTGAACACTGAAGCTTTCTTT. Translation: CASSKAVRLNTEAFF.